This T cell receptor (beta chain) was recovered during a study of T-cell memory formation after mild COVID-19. TCRdb redid the calling of the 5' RACE reads with MiXCR, one entry per CDR3 protein. The sample includes approximately 290,000 distinct CDR3 sequences, roughly 19% of them seen just once. The V and J ends lost 9 bases and 4 bases respectively, with 7 bases between them. The length of the CDR3 is 11 residues. Germline V gene lookup returns CDR1 MNHNY and CDR2 SVGAGI (reference sequence). V gene TRBV6-6 combines with J gene TRBJ2-4, with unresolved D. The source is a man between 18 and 35 years old who had mild COVID-19 (a few samples of this study predate the infection). Cell type and time point are not known. The sample taken for sequencing was PBMCs or a T cell subset sorted from them (not recorded which). The CDR3 DNA follows: TGTGCCAGTTCGCGGAAAAACATTCAGTACTTC. Its protein is CASSRKNIQYF.